Each of the 9 T cell receptor beta chains below was sequenced from the same sample in a study of cytomegalovirus exposure and HLA in healthy donors. 60 Vbeta and 13 Jbeta primers were used in PCR. Clones were read by immunoSEQ multiplex PCR, and TCRdb kept only the in-frame ones, dropping some. The specimen's table records roughly 82,000 clones. The sequenced sample consisted of PBMCs. The receptors were gathered from a woman aged 55-69 years in good health and CMV-seronegative.

The V gene is TRBV11-2, the J gene TRBJ2-5; TRBD2 agrees at 13 bases. The V gene end was trimmed by 6 bases and the J gene end by 0 bases; junction bases not matched to a gene: 1. Germline V gives CDR1 SGHAT, CDR2 FQNNGV. This CDR3 contains 15 residues. This CDR3 is CASRLAGGNQETQYF. The CDR3 coding sequence is TGTGCCAGCAGACTAGCGGGAGGGAACCAAGAGACCCAGTACTTC.

The chain recombines TRBV7-2 with TRBJ2-5; possibly TRBD2 for D (6 bases). Germline values: CDR1 SGHTA, CDR2 FQGNSA. The CDR3 has 16 amino acids. Trimming removed 2 bases from V and 5 bases from J, with 18 bases in between. The CDR3 reads CASSLIRASATETQYF. CDR3 nucleotide sequence: TGTGCCAGCAGCTTAATTCGCGCTAGCGCGACTGAGACCCAGTACTTC.

The chain has TRBV7-9 and TRBJ2-1, with 11 bases matching TRBD2. Germline V gene lookup returns CDR1 SEHNR and CDR2 FQNEAQ (reference sequence). The CDR3 covers 19 residues. Losses at the gene ends were 6 bases for V and 4 bases for J; bases not matched to a gene: 17. DNA for the CDR3: TGTGCCAGCAGTTTCGGGACTAGCGGACTTCGGGGTTTTTACAATGAGCAGTTCTTC. It translates to CASSFGTSGLRGFYNEQFF.

The rearrangement uses TRBV6-6 and TRBJ1-1; D is uncertain. CDR1 MNHNY and CDR2 SVGAGI come from the germline V gene (reference sequence). This CDR3 spans 13 amino acids. V was shortened by 6 bases and J by 4 bases, with 12 bases between the two germline ends. The CDR3 nucleotides are TGTGCCAGCAGCCTCCTTAGTGGCACTGAAGCTTTCTTT. This sequence encodes CASSLLSGTEAFF.

V and J are TRBV6-1 and TRBJ2-7, with 11 bases identical to TRBD2. The trim removed 8 bases at V and 2 bases at J, leaving 8 bases unmatched. The CDR3 consists of 15 residues. Germline CDR1 is MNHNS and CDR2 is SASEGT. The CDR3 coding sequence is TGTGCCAGCTGTCGAACTAGCGGGGGAACCTACGAGCAGTACTTC. Encoded protein: CASCRTSGGTYEQYF.

This chain uses TRBV19 with TRBJ2-3; 13 bases align to TRBD2. V trimming: 6 bases; J trimming: 4 bases; junction bases outside the gene matches: 7. This CDR3 is built from 16 residues. The germline V gene encodes CDR1 LNHDA and CDR2 SQIVND (reference sequence). CDR3 sequence: CASRHPGLAGPDTQYF. CDR3 sequence (DNA): TGTGCCAGTAGGCATCCGGGACTAGCGGGACCAGATACGCAGTATTTT.

The chain employs TRBV7-9 and TRBJ1-2; 7 bases are a match to TRBD1. This CDR3 has 18 residues. V gave up 1 base and J gave up 0 bases; unmatched junction bases: 11. The germline CDR1 and CDR2 sequences are SEHNR and FQNEAQ (reference sequence). The CDR3 sequence: CASSLEKGGRGANYGYTF. CDR3 DNA sequence: TGTGCCAGCAGCTTAGAAAAAGGGGGCAGGGGAGCTAACTATGGCTACACCTTC. The full variable domain, its missing parts supplied by reference TRBV7-9 and TRBJ1-2, is DTGVSQNPRHKITKRGQNVTFRCDPISEHNRLYWYRQTLGQGPEFLTYFQNEAQLEKSRLLSDRFSAERPKGSFSTLEIQRTEQGDSAMYLCASSLEKGGRGANYGYTFGSGTRLTVV.

V gene TRBV18 combines with J gene TRBJ1-1; D gene ambiguous. Germline V gene lookup returns CDR1 KGHSH and CDR2 LQKENI. Trimming shortened V by 3 bases and J by 5 bases, and 19 bases separated the two germline ends. The CDR3 spans 16 residues. CDR3 in amino acids: CASSPFPGSALTEAFF. CDR3 sequence (DNA): TGTGCCAGCTCACCTTTTCCAGGAAGTGCCTTGACTGAAGCTTTCTTT.

The CDR3 DNA sequence: TGTGCCAGCAGCTTATTGGCGGGAGGGCCCCCAGATACGCAGTATTTT. Its protein is CASSLLAGGPPDTQYF. This chain joins TRBV11-2 and TRBJ2-3, with TRBD2 matching 9 bases. Germline trimming cut 2 bases from V and 4 bases from J; bases unmatched to any gene: 7. Per the germline V gene, CDR1 is SGHAT and CDR2 is FQNNGV. The CDR3 is 16 residues long.